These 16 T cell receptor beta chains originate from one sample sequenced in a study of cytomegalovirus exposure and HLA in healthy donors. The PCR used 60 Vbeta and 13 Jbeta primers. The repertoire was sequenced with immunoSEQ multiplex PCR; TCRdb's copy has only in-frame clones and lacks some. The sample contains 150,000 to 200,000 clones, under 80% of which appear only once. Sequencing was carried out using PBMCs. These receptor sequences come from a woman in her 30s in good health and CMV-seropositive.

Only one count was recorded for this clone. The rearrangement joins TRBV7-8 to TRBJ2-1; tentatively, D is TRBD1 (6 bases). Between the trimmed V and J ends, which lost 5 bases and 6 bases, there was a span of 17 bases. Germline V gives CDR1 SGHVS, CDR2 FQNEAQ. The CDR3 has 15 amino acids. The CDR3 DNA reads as TGTGCCAGCAGCCCTAGGGCCAGGGGTATCAATGAGCAGTTCTTC. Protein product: CASSPRARGINEQFF.

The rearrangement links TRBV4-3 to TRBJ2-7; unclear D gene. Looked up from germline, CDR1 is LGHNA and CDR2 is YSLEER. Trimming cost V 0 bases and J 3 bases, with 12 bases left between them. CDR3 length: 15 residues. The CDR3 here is CASSQDRWASYEQYF. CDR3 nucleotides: TGCGCCAGCAGCCAAGATAGGTGGGCGAGCTACGAGCAGTACTTC.

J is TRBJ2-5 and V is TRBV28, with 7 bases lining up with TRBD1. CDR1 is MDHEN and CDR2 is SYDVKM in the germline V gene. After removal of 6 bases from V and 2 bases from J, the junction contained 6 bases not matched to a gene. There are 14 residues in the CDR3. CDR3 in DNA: TGTGCCAGCAGCAAGGGACAGCAACAAGAGACCCAGTACTTC. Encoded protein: CASSKGQQQETQYF.

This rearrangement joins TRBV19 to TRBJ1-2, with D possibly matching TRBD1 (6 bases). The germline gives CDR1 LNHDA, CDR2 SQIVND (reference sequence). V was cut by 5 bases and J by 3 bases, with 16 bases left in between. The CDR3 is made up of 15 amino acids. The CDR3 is CASSPYEGGDYGYTF. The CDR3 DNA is TGTGCCAGTAGTCCGTACGAAGGGGGGGACTATGGCTACACCTTC.

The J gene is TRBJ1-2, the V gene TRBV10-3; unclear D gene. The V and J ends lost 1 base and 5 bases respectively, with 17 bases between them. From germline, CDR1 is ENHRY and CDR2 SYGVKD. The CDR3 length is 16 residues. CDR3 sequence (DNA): TGTGCCATCAGTGAGTGGAAGAAGGGTAGGGAGTATGGCTACACCTTC. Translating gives CAISEWKKGREYGYTF.

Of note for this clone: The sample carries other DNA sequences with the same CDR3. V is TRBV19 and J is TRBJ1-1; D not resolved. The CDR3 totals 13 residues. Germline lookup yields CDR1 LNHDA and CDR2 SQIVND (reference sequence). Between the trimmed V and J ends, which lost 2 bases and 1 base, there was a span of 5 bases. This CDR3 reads CASSISRNTEAFF. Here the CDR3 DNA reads TGTGCCAGTAGTATATCGAGGAACACTGAAGCTTTCTTT. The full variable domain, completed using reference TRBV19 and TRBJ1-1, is DGGITQSPKYLFRKEGQNVTLSCEQNLNHDAMYWYRQDPGQGLRLIYYSQIVNDFQKGDIAEGYSVSREKKESFPLTVTSAQKNPTAFYLCASSISRNTEAFFGQGTRLTVV.

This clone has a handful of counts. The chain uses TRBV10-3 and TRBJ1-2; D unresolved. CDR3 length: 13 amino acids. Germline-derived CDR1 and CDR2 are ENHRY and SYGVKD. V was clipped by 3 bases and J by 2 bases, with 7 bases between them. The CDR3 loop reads CAISEPGNYGYTF. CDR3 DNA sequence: TGTGCCATCAGTGAACCGGGGAACTATGGCTACACCTTC.

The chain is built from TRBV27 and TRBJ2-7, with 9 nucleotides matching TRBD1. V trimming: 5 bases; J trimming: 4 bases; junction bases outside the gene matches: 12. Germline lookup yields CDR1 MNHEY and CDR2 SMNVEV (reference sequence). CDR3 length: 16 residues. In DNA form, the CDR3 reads TGTGCCAGCAGTCCGAATACCGGGACAGGGTGGTACGAGCAGTACTTC. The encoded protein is CASSPNTGTGWYEQYF.

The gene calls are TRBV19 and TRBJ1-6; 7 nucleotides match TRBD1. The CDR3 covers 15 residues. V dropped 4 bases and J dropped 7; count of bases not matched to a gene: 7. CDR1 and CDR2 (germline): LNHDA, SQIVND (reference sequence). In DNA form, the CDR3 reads TGTGCCAGTAGTAGTGGGGGACAGAGAAATTCACCCCTCCACTTT. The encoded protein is CASSSGGQRNSPLHF.

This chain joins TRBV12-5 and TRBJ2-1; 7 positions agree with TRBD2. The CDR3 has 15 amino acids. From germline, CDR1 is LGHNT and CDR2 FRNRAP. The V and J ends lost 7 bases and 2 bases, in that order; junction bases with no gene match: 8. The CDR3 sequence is CASVRTRLTYNEQFF. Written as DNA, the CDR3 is TGTGCTAGTGTTCGGACTAGACTTACCTACAATGAGCAGTTCTTC.

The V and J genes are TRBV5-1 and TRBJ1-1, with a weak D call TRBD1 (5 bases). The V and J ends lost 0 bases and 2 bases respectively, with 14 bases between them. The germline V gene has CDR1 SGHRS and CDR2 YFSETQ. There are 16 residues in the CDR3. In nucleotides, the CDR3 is TGCGCCAGCAGCTTGGAAGGCTGGGGCGGAAACACTGAAGCTTTCTTT. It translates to CASSLEGWGGNTEAFF.

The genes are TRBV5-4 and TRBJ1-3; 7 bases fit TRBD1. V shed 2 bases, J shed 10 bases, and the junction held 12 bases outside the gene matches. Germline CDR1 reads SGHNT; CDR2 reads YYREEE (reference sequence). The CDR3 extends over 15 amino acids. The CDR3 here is CASSLGGQGVNTIYF. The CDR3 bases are TGTGCCAGCAGCTTAGGCGGCCAGGGGGTAAATACCATATATTTT.

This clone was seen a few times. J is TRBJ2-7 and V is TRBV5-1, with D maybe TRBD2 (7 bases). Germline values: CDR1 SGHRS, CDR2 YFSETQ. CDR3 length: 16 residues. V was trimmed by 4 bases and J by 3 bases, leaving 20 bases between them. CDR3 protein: CASSPPGGAIGYEQYF. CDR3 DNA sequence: TGCGCCAGCAGCCCGCCTGGGGGGGCTATAGGCTACGAGCAGTACTTC. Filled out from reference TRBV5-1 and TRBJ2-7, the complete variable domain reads KAGVTQTPRYLIKTRGQQVTLSCSPISGHRSVSWYQQTPGQGLQFLFEYFSETQRNKGNFPGRFSGRQFSNSRSEMNVSTLELGDSALYLCASSPPGGAIGYEQYFGPGTRLTVT.

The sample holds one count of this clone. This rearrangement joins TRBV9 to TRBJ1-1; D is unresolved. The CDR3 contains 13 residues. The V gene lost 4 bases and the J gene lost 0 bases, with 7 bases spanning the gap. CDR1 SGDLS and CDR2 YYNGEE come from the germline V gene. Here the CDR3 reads CASSPYLNTEAFF. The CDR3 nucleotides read TGTGCCAGCAGCCCGTATTTGAACACTGAAGCTTTCTTT.

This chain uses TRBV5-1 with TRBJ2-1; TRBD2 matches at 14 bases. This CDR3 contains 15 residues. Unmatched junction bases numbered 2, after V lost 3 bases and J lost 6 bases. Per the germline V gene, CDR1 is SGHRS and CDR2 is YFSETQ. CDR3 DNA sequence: TGCGCCAGCAGCTACGGACTAGCGGGAGGCAATGAGCAGTTCTTC. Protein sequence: CASSYGLAGGNEQFF.

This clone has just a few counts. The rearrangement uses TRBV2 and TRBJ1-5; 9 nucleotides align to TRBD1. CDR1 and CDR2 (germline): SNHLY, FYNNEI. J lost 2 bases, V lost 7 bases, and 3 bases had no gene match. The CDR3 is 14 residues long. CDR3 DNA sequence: TGTGCCAGCACCCGGGACAGGGGCAATCAGCCCCAGCATTTT. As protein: CASTRDRGNQPQHF.